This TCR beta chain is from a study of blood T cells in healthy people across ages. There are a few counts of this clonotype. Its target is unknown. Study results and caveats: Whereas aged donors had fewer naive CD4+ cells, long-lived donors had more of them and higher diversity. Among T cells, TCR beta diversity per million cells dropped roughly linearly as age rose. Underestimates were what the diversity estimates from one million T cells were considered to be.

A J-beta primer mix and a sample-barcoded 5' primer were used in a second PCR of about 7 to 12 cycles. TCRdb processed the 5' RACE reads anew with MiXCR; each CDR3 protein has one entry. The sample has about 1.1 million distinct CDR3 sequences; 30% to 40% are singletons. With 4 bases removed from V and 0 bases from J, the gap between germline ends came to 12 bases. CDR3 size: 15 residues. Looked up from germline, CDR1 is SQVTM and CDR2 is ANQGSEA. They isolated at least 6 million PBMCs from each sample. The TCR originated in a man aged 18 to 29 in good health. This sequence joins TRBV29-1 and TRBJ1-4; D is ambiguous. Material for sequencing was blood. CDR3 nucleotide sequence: TGCAGCGTTGTCCCCCTCAGTGCAACTAATGAAAAACTGTTTTTT. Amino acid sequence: CSVVPLSATNEKLFF.